The clone carrying this T cell receptor (beta chain) appeared many times. Its antigen is unidentified. The entry originates in a study of tumor and adjacent non-tumor tissue in lung cancer. Study outcomes and limitations: Normal lung showed higher cumulative top 100 clone frequency than tumor.

The template was RNA from unsorted bulk tissue. More than 3 cm separated this lung sample from the edge of the tumor. This CDR3 region has 16 residues. V lost 7 bases, J lost 1 base, and 15 bases lay in between. Germline lookup yields CDR1 SGHRS and CDR2 YFSETQ. A modified ARM-PCR protocol with three rounds of nested PCR amplified TCRbeta. A single record per CDR3 protein comes from TCRdb applying MiXCR to the multiplex PCR reads. The table lists roughly 82,000 distinct CDR3 sequences, around 80% of them singletons, with 20% to 25% in the top ten. Sequencing used distant non-tumor lung tissue. The receptor was isolated from a woman aged 45-65 years with non-small cell lung cancer. The chain has TRBV5-1 and TRBJ2-6; possibly TRBD1 for D (5 bases). CDR3 region: CASFRDVGSGANVLTF. The CDR3, as DNA: TGCGCCAGCTTCAGGGATGTAGGTTCTGGGGCCAACGTCCTGACTTTC.